A few counts support the clone carrying this T cell receptor beta chain. Its antigen is unknown. CDR3 length: 16 residues. Trimming at V came to 5 bases and at J to 6 bases, leaving 12 bases not matched to a gene. The germline CDR1 and CDR2 sequences are SGHAT and FQNNGV. Among the patients, none had received any treatment before thyroid surgery. This specimen comes from a study of metastatic and nonmetastatic thyroid tumors. On the study more broadly: The comparison covered peripheral blood and tumor or nodule tissue in malignant and benign thyroid patients. Study-level results: Reportedly, malignant thyroid tumors had significantly higher TCR beta diversity than benign nodules, in blood and tumor.

TCRdb reprocessed the PCR reads using MiXCR. The sample shows around 41,000 clones, more than 3% of them seen only once. The gene calls are TRBV11-2 and TRBJ2-7; 11 bases match TRBD2. The sample was blood. The TCR sequence derives from a female donor with papillary thyroid cancer or a benign thyroid nodule (not recorded which). Some clones in this sample may be carry-over from other donors' samples. CDR3 loop: CASSETSGIKGAEQYF. The CDR3 DNA follows: TGTGCCAGCAGCGAGACTAGCGGGATTAAGGGTGCCGAGCAGTACTTC.